A selection of T cell receptor beta chains follows, all from one sample in a study of read filtering for tumor transcriptome and immune sequencing. TCRdb processed the reads anew with MiXCR; each CDR3 protein has one entry. The sample consists of more than 30,000 distinct CDR3 sequences, about an eighth of them appearing once. What was sequenced was a population of CD138-negative cells sorted from bone marrow. The receptors come from a donor at least 40 years old with multiple myeloma. Both conserved end residues are part of each CDR3. Each record gives: D gene, V gene, clone size, J gene, CDR3 length, CDR3 protein, CDR3 DNA. A D gene is named only where the DNA matches it firmly. Rows may omit the clone size; those that give it use once, few, many or a size class.

>TRBD2|TRBV5-1|many|TRBJ2-5|15
CASSSQSGSGKTQYF
TGCGCCAGCAGCTCCCAGAGCGGGAGTGGAAAGACCCAGTACTTC
>.|TRBV5-6|many|TRBJ1-5|15
CASSFSGLDNQPQHF
TGTGCCAGCAGCTTTTCTGGGTTGGACAATCAGCCCCAGCATTTT
>TRBD2|TRBV20-1|.|TRBJ2-1|18
CSARAGEVGGSSYNEQFF
TGCAGTGCTAGAGCGGGGGAGGTCGGGGGGAGCTCCTACAATGAGCAGTTCTTC
>TRBD1|TRBV12-3/TRBV12-4|many|TRBJ2-2|17
CASSPGQGPRSTGELFF
TGTGCCAGCAGTCCGGGACAGGGGCCTCGCAGCACCGGGGAGCTGTTTTTT
>.|TRBV12-3/TRBV12-4|many|TRBJ1-5|16
CASSSRARRGNQPQHF
TGTGCCAGCAGCTCCCGGGCCCGGAGGGGCAATCAGCCCCAGCATTTT
>.|TRBV20-1|many|TRBJ1-2|12
CSARDFGYGYTF
TGCAGTGCTAGAGATTTCGGTTATGGCTACACCTTC
>TRBD1|TRBV6-4|.|TRBJ2-2|17
CASSETGQGFYGGELFF
TGTGCCAGCAGTGAGACGGGACAGGGGTTCTACGGCGGGGAGCTGTTTTTT
>TRBD1|TRBV20-1|.|TRBJ2-1|15
CSARGYTGGYNEQLF
TGCAGTGCTAGAGGGTACACAGGGGGCTATAATGAGCAGCTCTTC
>.|TRBV30|many|TRBJ1-1|11
CAWSVQSEAFF
TGTGCCTGGAGTGTACAATCTGAAGCTTTCTTT
>TRBD2|TRBV19|many|TRBJ2-1|15
CASSPTGLAGSEQFF
TGTGCCAGTAGCCCCACGGGACTAGCGGGATCCGAGCAGTTCTTC
>.|TRBV7-9|few|TRBJ2-5|14
CASSLGGSQETQYF
TGTGCCAGCAGCTTAGGAGGCAGCCAAGAGACCCAGTACTTC
>.|TRBV7-2|many|TRBJ2-1|15
CASSLGPVSYNEQFF
TGTGCCAGCAGCTTAGGACCCGTGTCCTACAATGAGCAGTTCTTC
>TRBD2|TRBV7-2|many|TRBJ2-7|15
CASTISLSGSYEQYF
TGTGCCAGCACTATTTCGCTTAGCGGGAGCTACGAGCAGTACTTC
>TRBD1|TRBV5-1|many|TRBJ1-1|15
CASSLGQGGGTEAFF
TGCGCCAGCAGCTTGGGACAGGGAGGAGGCACTGAAGCTTTCTTT
>.|TRBV3-1|.|TRBJ2-7|15
CASRQGLESSYEQYF
TGTGCCAGCAGACAGGGACTGGAGAGCTCCTACGAGCAGTACTTC
>.|TRBV12-3/TRBV12-4|many|TRBJ1-1|14
CASSTSGKNTEAFF
TGTGCCAGCAGTACCAGCGGCAAAAACACTGAAGCTTTCTTT
>.|TRBV7-3|many|TRBJ2-2|16
CASSPLKSGQPGELFF
TGTGCCAGCAGCCCCCTTAAGTCCGGACAACCCGGGGAGCTGTTTTTT
>TRBD1|TRBV6-2/TRBV6-3|few|TRBJ2-7|13
CASSRQGTYEQYF
TGTGCCAGCAGCCGACAGGGGACGTACGAGCAGTACTTC
>.|TRBV5-1|many|TRBJ2-5|14
CASSRDLIQETQYF
TGCGCCAGCAGCAGAGACCTGATTCAAGAGACCCAGTACTTC
>.|TRBV12-3/TRBV12-4|many|TRBJ2-5|14
CASSYRGGEETQYF
TGTGCCAGCAGTTACAGGGGCGGGGAGGAGACCCAGTACTTC
>TRBD2|TRBV9|many|TRBJ2-1|16
CASSVGSSGGTNEQFF
TGTGCCAGCAGCGTTGGATCTAGCGGGGGAACCAATGAGCAGTTCTTC
>TRBD2|TRBV7-2|many|TRBJ2-5|16
CASSLSTSGGQETQYF
TGTGCCAGCAGCTTATCGACTAGCGGGGGGCAAGAGACCCAGTACTTC
>TRBD2|TRBV20-1|many|TRBJ2-7|15
CSAILSGRAGYEQYF
TGCAGTGCGATCCTTAGCGGGAGGGCCGGCTACGAGCAGTACTTC
>.|TRBV20-1|many|TRBJ2-2|16
CSARDSAVGNSGELFF
TGCAGTGCTAGAGACTCAGCGGTGGGGAACTCCGGGGAGCTGTTTTTT
>.|TRBV12-3/TRBV12-4|many|TRBJ2-1|14
CASSLGGRESEQFF
TGTGCCAGCAGTTTAGGGGGGCGGGAGAGTGAGCAGTTCTTC
>.|TRBV2|many|TRBJ2-3|14
CASIKLIRTDTQYF
TGTGCCAGCATTAAACTTATTCGCACAGATACGCAGTATTTT
>.|TRBV6-2/TRBV6-3|many|TRBJ2-3|15
CASSRNHPSTDTQYF
TGTGCCAGCAGTCGTAACCATCCTAGCACAGATACGCAGTATTTT
>.|TRBV27|many|TRBJ2-7|15
CASSSLGGPSYEQYF
TGTGCCAGCAGCAGCCTCGGAGGGCCCTCCTACGAGCAGTACTTC
>TRBD2|TRBV15|few|TRBJ2-3|18
CATSSGGEAGVGTDTQYF
TGTGCCACCAGCAGCGGGGGCGAAGCGGGAGTAGGCACAGATACGCAGTATTTT
>TRBD2|TRBV19|many|TRBJ2-3|15
CASSTGGSPQDTQYF
TGTGCCAGTAGTACAGGCGGGAGTCCCCAAGATACGCAGTATTTT
>.|TRBV28|many|TRBJ2-7|13
CASIADISYEQYF
TGTGCCAGCATCGCGGACATTTCCTACGAGCAGTACTTC
>TRBD1|TRBV15|.|TRBJ2-6|16
CATSRGTGTGANVLTF
TGTGCCACCAGCAGAGGGACAGGGACTGGGGCCAACGTCCTGACTTTC
>TRBD1|TRBV12-3/TRBV12-4|few|TRBJ1-2|14
CASSTRDSAEGYTF
TGTGCCAGCAGTACCCGGGACAGTGCAGAGGGCTACACCTTC
>.|TRBV5-1|many|TRBJ2-5|15
CASSSLGLSQETQYF
TGCGCCAGCAGCTCCTTAGGACTGTCCCAAGAGACCCAGTACTTC
>TRBD1|TRBV24-1|many|TRBJ2-3|15
CATSDYGTGEDTQYF
TGTGCCACCAGTGACTATGGGACAGGGGAGGATACGCAGTATTTT
>.|TRBV10-3|.|TRBJ2-2|17
CAISDLRDFFNTGELFF
TGTGCCATCAGTGACCTCCGGGACTTTTTCAACACCGGGGAGCTGTTTTTT
>TRBD2|TRBV4-3|.|TRBJ2-7|17
CASSQDLGSSGRREQYF
TGCGCCAGCAGCCAAGATCTTGGGTCTAGCGGGAGGCGCGAGCAGTACTTC
>.|TRBV5-1|many|TRBJ2-3|15
CASSLIGVSADTQYF
TGCGCCAGCAGCTTGATCGGGGTTTCAGCTGATACGCAGTATTTT
>TRBD2|TRBV7-9|many|TRBJ2-3|16
CASSFARTRDTDTQYF
TGTGCCAGCAGCTTTGCCAGGACTAGGGACACAGATACGCAGTATTTT
>TRBD2|TRBV27|many|TRBJ2-7|15
CASSSESGIFYEQYF
TGTGCCAGCAGTTCTGAGAGCGGGATCTTTTACGAGCAGTACTTC
>.|TRBV3-1|many|TRBJ1-2|15
CASSHGTGRPYGYTF
TGTGCCAGCAGCCATGGTACGGGCCGTCCCTATGGCTACACCTTC
>TRBD1|TRBV20-1|few|TRBJ1-5|14
CSARVQGGGQPQHF
TGCAGTGCTAGAGTACAGGGGGGAGGGCAGCCCCAGCATTTT
>TRBD1|TRBV7-8|many|TRBJ1-5|15
CASSLGTGGDQPQHF
TGTGCCAGCAGCTTGGGGACAGGGGGCGATCAGCCCCAGCATTTT
>TRBD1|TRBV29-1|.|TRBJ2-2|13
CSAGQLGTGELFF
TGCAGCGCGGGACAGTTGGGAACCGGGGAGCTGTTTTTT
>TRBD2|TRBV4-2|many|TRBJ2-1|13
CASSKSGDDRQFF
TGTGCCAGCAGTAAGAGCGGGGATGATAGGCAGTTCTTC
>.|TRBV7-3|many|TRBJ2-3|13
CASSARGGDTQYF
TGTGCCAGCAGCGCACGGGGAGGAGATACGCAGTATTTT
>TRBD1|TRBV4-1|many|TRBJ2-3|13
CASSRGQEDTQYF
TGCGCCAGCAGCCGCGGACAGGAAGATACGCAGTATTTT
>.|TRBV5-1|many|TRBJ1-2|14
CASSPPGEPYGYTF
TGCGCCAGCAGCCCCCCGGGGGAACCCTATGGCTACACCTTC
>.|TRBV4-2|many|TRBJ2-1|12
CASSQSYNEQFF
TGTGCCAGCAGCCAATCCTACAATGAGCAGTTCTTC
>.|TRBV10-3|many|TRBJ2-7|13
CAISDKLDYEQYF
TGTGCCATCAGTGATAAACTAGATTACGAGCAGTACTTC
>TRBD1|TRBV12-3/TRBV12-4|many|TRBJ1-1|13
CASSFQGDTEAFF
TGTGCCAGCAGTTTTCAGGGGGACACTGAAGCTTTCTTT